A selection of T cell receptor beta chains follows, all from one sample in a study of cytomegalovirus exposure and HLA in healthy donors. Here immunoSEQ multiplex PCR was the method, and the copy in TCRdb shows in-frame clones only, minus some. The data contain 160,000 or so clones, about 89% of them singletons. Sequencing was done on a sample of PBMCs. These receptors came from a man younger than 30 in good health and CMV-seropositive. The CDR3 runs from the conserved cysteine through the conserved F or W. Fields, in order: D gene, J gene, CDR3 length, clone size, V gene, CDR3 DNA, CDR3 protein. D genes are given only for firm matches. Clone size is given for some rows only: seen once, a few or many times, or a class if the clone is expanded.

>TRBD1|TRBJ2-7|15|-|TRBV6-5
TGTGCCAGCAGAATAATCCCGGGACAGGGATACGAGCAGTACTTC
CASRIIPGQGYEQYF
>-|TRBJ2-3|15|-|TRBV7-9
TGTGCCAGCAGCTTAGCCGCCCAGGGGCGAGATACGCAGTATTTT
CASSLAAQGRDTQYF
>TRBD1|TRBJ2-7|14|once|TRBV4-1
TGCGCCAGCAGCCCCGACAGGGGGCTCTACGAGCAGTACTTC
CASSPDRGLYEQYF
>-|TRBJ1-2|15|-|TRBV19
TGTGCCAGTACCCAGGCAGGTCCTGGAGGGGTTGGCTACACCTTC
CASTQAGPGGVGYTF
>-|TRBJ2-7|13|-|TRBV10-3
TGTGCCATCAGTGAGACAGGGTTCTACGAGCAGTACTTC
CAISETGFYEQYF
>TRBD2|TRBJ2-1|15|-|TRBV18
TGTGCCAGCTCACGAAGGGAGGGCAGTTACAATGAGCAGTTCTTC
CASSRREGSYNEQFF
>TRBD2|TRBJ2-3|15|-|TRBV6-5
TGTGCCAGCAGTTTGACTAGCGGGGGGGCAGATACGCAGTATTTT
CASSLTSGGADTQYF
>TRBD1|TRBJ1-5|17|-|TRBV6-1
TGTGCCAGCAGTGGCACCAGGGGGCTGATTAGCAATCAGCCCCAGCATTTT
CASSGTRGLISNQPQHF
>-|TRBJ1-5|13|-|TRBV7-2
TGTGCCAGCAGCTTCAGGGCGGATCAGCCCCAGCATTTT
CASSFRADQPQHF
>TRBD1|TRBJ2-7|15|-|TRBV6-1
TGTGCCAGCAGTTCCGGGACAGCTCTATCCTACGAGCAGTACTTC
CASSSGTALSYEQYF
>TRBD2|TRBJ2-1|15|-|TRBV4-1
TGCGCCAGCAGCTACCGAGCGGGAGAGGCGAATGAGCAGTTCTTC
CASSYRAGEANEQFF
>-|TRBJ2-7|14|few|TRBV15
TGTGCCACCAGCAGAGATCCCGCATTACAGGAGCAGTACTTC
CATSRDPALQEQYF
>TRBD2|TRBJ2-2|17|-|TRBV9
TGTGCCAGCAGCGTAGACAAGTCTAGCGGCAACACCGGGGAGCTGTTTTTT
CASSVDKSSGNTGELFF
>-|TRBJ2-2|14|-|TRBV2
TGTGCCAGCACAGGGACATATTTCACCGGGGAGCTGTTTTTT
CASTGTYFTGELFF
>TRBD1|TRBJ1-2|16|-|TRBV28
TGTGCCAGCAGTTTATGGGACAGGGCGTTTCTGAATGGCTACACCTTC
CASSLWDRAFLNGYTF
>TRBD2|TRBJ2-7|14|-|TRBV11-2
TGTGCCAGCAGCTTAGGACTTGGGGGGGGCGAGCAGTACTTC
CASSLGLGGGEQYF
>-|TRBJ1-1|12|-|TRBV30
TGTGCCTGGAGTGTAACCCGGACTGGAGCTTTCTTT
CAWSVTRTGAFF
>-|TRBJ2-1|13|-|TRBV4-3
TGCGCCAGCAGCCAAGAGAGGCACAATGAGCAGTTCTTC
CASSQERHNEQFF
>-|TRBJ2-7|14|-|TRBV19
TGTGCCAGTAGTATTGTCGGTAGGAGCTACGAGCAGTACTTC
CASSIVGRSYEQYF
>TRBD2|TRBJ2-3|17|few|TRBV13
TGTGCCAGCAGCTTAGCGGGACTAGCGGGAGTCACAGATACGCAGTATTTT
CASSLAGLAGVTDTQYF
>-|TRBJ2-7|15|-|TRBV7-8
TGTGCCAGCAGCTTAGCGTTGGAGGGGGCTTACGAGCAGTACTTC
CASSLALEGAYEQYF
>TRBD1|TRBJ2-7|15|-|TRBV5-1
TGCGCCAGCAGCGTGGGACAGGGCCTCTCCTACGAGCAGTACTTC
CASSVGQGLSYEQYF
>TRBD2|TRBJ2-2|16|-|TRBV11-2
TGTGCCAGCAGCTTAAACGGGAGGGCCGGGGCCGGGGAGCTGTTTTTT
CASSLNGRAGAGELFF
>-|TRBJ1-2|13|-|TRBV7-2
TGTGCCAGCAGTCCGTCCAGGGACTATGGCTACACCTTC
CASSPSRDYGYTF
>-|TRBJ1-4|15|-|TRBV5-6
TGTGCCAGCAGCTTTGAGTCACAGGGAAATGAAAAACTGTTTTTT
CASSFESQGNEKLFF
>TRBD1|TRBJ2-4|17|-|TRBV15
TGTGCCACCAGCAGCAATATCCCGGGACAGGGGATAAACATTCAGTACTTC
CATSSNIPGQGINIQYF
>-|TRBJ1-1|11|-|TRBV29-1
TGCAGCATACAGTTAAACACTGAAGCTTTCTTT
CSIQLNTEAFF
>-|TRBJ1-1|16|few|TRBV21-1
TGTGCCCATTTACAACGTGGGGCAGGTAAGAACACTGAAGCTTTCTTT
CAHLQRGAGKNTEAFF
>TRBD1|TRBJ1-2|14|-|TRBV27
TGTGCCAGCAGTTTTGGACAGGGGGTCTATGGCTACACCTTC
CASSFGQGVYGYTF
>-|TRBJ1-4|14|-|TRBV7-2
TGTGCCAGCAGCTTTTCAGGGGTGGATGAAAAACTGTTTTTT
CASSFSGVDEKLFF
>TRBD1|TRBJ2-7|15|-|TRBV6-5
TGTGCCAGCAGCCAATCTGGACAGGGTCTTACCGAGCAGTACTTC
CASSQSGQGLTEQYF
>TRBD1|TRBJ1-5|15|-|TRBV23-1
TGCGCCAGCAGTCAATCTGGACAGGAAGGCGAGCCCCAGCATTTT
CASSQSGQEGEPQHF
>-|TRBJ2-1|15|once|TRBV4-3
TGCGCCAGCAGCCAAGAACCCAGGCCAAACAATGAGCAGTTCTTC
CASSQEPRPNNEQFF
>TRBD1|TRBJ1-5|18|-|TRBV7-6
TGTGCCAGCAGCCCGCAAGGTGGACAGGGGTTAAGTAATCAGCCCCAGCATTTT
CASSPQGGQGLSNQPQHF
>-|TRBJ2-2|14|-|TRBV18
TGTGCCAGCTCACCCCAGGGAAACACCGGGGAGCTGTTTTTT
CASSPQGNTGELFF
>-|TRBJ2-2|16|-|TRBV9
TGTGCCAGCAGCGTAGTAGGGGCAGCGAACACCGGGGAGCTGTTTTTT
CASSVVGAANTGELFF
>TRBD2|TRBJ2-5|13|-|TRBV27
TGTGCCAGCAGTCGGCAGGGAGGGGAGACCCAGTACTTC
CASSRQGGETQYF
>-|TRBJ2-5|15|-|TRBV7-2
TGTGCCAGCAGCTTAGCGCTTCTAGGACAAGAGACCCAGTACTTC
CASSLALLGQETQYF
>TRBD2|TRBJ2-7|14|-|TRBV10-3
TGTGCCATCAGTTATAGCGGGAACACCTACGAGCAGTACTTC
CAISYSGNTYEQYF
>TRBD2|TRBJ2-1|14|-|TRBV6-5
TGTGCCAGCAGTTTACTAGCGGGAGTGATTGAGCAGTTCTTC
CASSLLAGVIEQFF
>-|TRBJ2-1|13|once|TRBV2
TGTGCCAGCAGCGTGTTAGGAGCCGGTGAGCAGTTCTTC
CASSVLGAGEQFF
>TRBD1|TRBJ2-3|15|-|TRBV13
TGTGCCAGCAGCCAGGGGGGACAGGGGACAGATACGCAGTATTTT
CASSQGGQGTDTQYF
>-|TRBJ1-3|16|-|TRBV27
TGTGCCAGCAGTTCGATTTGGGGCAGGTCTGGAAACACCATATATTTT
CASSSIWGRSGNTIYF
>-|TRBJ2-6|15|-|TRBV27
TGTGCCAGCAGTGTATCCAGGGCTGGGGCCAACGTCCTGACTTTC
CASSVSRAGANVLTF
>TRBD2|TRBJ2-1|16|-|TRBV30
TGTGCCTGGAGGACCTTAGCGGGAGAGACCTACAATGAGCAGTTCTTC
CAWRTLAGETYNEQFF
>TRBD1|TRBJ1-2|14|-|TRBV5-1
TGCGCCAGCAGCTTACTCGGGACAGTCTATGGCTACACCTTC
CASSLLGTVYGYTF
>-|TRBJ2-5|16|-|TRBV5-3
TGTGCCAGAAGCTTGGGACGGCGGTACCCGGGGGAGACCCAGTACTTC
CARSLGRRYPGETQYF